This T cell receptor beta chain was identified during a study of cytomegalovirus exposure and HLA in healthy donors. From germline, CDR1 is MNHNS and CDR2 SASEGT. V lost 7 bases and J 0 bases, leaving 7 bases between the germline ends. This CDR3 has 13 amino acids. Findings and limits, study-wide: Most subjects had HLA-A and HLA-B alleles reportedly predicted accurately by TCR beta sequences.

This clone was detected a few times. Its antigen is unidentified. In the PCR, 60 Vbeta and 13 Jbeta primers were used. The protocol was immunoSEQ multiplex PCR, while the TCRdb copy is restricted to in-frame clones and leaves out a portion. The sample holds approximately 300,000 clones, 84% seen once. J is TRBJ1-3 and V is TRBV6-1; D not certain. Sequencing used PBMCs. This TCR derives from a woman aged 40-49 years in good health and CMV-seropositive. The CDR3 DNA reads TGTGCCAGCATATTGTACTCTGGAAACACCATATATTTT. Translated: CASILYSGNTIYF.